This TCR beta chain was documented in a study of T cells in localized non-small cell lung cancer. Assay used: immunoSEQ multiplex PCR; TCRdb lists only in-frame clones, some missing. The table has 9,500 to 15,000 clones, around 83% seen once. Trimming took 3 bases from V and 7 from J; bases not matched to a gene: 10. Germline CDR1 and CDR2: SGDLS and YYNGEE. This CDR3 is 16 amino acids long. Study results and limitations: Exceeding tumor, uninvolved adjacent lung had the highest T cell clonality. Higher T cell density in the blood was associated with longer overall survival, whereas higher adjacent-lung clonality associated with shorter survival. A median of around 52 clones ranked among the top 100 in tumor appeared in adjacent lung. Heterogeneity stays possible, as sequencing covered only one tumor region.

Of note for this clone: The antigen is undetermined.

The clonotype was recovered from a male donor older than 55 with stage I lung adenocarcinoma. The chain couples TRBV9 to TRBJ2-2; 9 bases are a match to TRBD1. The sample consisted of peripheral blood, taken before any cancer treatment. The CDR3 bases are TGTGCCAGCAGCGCCCGGACAGGGGTATTAGGCGGGGAGCTGTTTTTT. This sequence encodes CASSARTGVLGGELFF.